The next 31 T cell receptor beta chains were all read from a single sample in a study of shared clonotypes between healthy human individuals. Produced via immunoSEQ multiplex PCR; TCRdb's table is partial and in-frame only. This sample carries some 1.5 million clones, roughly 96% of them seen once, and the ten largest clones take approximately 1.1%. What was sequenced was naive CD4+ T cells sorted from blood. Described subset: CD45RA+ positively selected. The receptors were sampled from a man aged 30-40 years in good health.

The chain joins TRBV5-1 to TRBJ1-1; D is unresolved. The germline gives CDR1 SGHRS, CDR2 YFSETQ. The length of the CDR3 is 15 residues. V was clipped by 2 bases and J by 1 base, with 12 bases between them. The CDR3 here is CASSLVPGSNTEAFF. The CDR3 DNA reads as TGCGCCAGCAGCTTAGTTCCGGGGTCGAACACTGAAGCTTTCTTT.

For this clone: Other DNA sequences in the same sample also yield this CDR3. J is TRBJ2-7 and V is TRBV19, with no clear D. CDR1 is LNHDA, CDR2 SQIVND, per germline (reference sequence). The CDR3 extends over 13 amino acids. With 2 bases removed from V and 2 bases from J, the gap between germline ends came to 7 bases. CDR3: CASSIRGPYEQYF. The CDR3 coding sequence is TGTGCCAGTAGTATACGAGGACCCTACGAGCAGTACTTC.

This clone was detected only once. The CDR3 nucleotides are TGTGCCAGCAGCTTAGATGGAGGCGGGTCCACCACGCGGGAGCAGTACTTC. Translation gives CASSLDGGGSTTREQYF. The chain joins TRBV11-2 to TRBJ2-7, with a possible D match to TRBD2 (5 bases). Trimming took off 0 bases at V and 7 bases at J, with 22 bases between the two ends. This CDR3 region has 17 residues. Per germline, CDR1 SGHAT and CDR2 FQNNGV.

This clone was recorded only once. The V and J genes are TRBV28 and TRBJ2-5; no definite D call. CDR1 and CDR2 from the germline V gene are MDHEN and SYDVKM. Trimming removed 6 bases from V and 0 bases from J, with 20 bases in between. This CDR3 is built from 17 residues. CDR3 residues: CASSLGRQPGYQETQYF. The DNA for the CDR3 is TGTGCCAGCAGCCTCGGGCGACAACCTGGGTACCAAGAGACCCAGTACTTC.

The CDR3 is CSVWDSQETQYF. CDR3 DNA sequence: TGCAGCGTCTGGGACAGCCAAGAGACCCAGTACTTC. The chain joins TRBV29-1 to TRBJ2-5; 7 bases map to TRBD1. The V gene end was trimmed by 6 bases and the J gene end by 1 base; junction bases not matched to a gene: 2. The CDR3 sequence is 12 residues long. In germline, CDR1 is SQVTM, CDR2 ANQGSEA.

V usage is TRBV29-1 and J usage is TRBJ2-3; 8 nucleotides agree with TRBD1. This CDR3 has 15 residues. Losses at the gene ends were 4 bases for V and 3 bases for J; bases not matched to a gene: 9. Per germline, CDR1 SQVTM and CDR2 ANQGSEA. DNA of the CDR3: TGCAGCGTTGTGCCAGGGGGCGCTTCAACAGATACGCAGTATTTT. Translated: CSVVPGGASTDTQYF.

V is TRBV5-4 and J is TRBJ1-4; tentative D call: TRBD1 (5 bases). V dropped 3 bases and J dropped 7 bases, with 7 bases sitting between them. This CDR3 comprises 12 residues. The germline gives CDR1 SGHNT, CDR2 YYREEE (reference sequence). CDR3 coding DNA: TGTGCCAGCAGCTCGAGGGGTGAAAAACTGTTTTTT. Translated, it gives CASSSRGEKLFF.

The gene calls are TRBV10-1 and TRBJ2-7; tentatively, D is TRBD1 (5 bases). The germline V and J ends were trimmed by 6 bases and 7 bases, with 7 bases remaining between them. CDR1 is WNHNN and CDR2 is SYGVQD in the germline V gene (reference sequence). The CDR3 is 10 amino acids. In DNA, the CDR3 is TGCGCCAGCAGGAAGGGGGAGCAGTACTTC. This translates into CASRKGEQYF.

The chain uses TRBV5-1 and TRBJ2-1; TRBD1 is a possible D gene (6 bases). V lost 0 bases, J lost 5 bases, and 18 bases lay in between. The CDR3 runs 17 residues. Looked up from germline, CDR1 is SGHRS and CDR2 is YFSETQ. DNA of the CDR3: TGCGCCAGCAGCTTGGACGACAGGTTTGGGAGAGACAATGAGCAGTTCTTC. It yields the protein CASSLDDRFGRDNEQFF.

This clone has just a few counts. This sequence joins TRBV6-6 and TRBJ2-3; D perhaps matches TRBD2 (6 bases). The length of the CDR3 is 13 residues. Germline V gene sequence: CDR1 MNHNY, CDR2 SVGAGI (reference sequence). V lost 10 bases to trimming and J lost 2 bases, with 13 bases between them. The CDR3 loop is CAIRLDLTDTQYF. The CDR3 DNA sequence: TGTGCCATACGACTAGACCTCACAGATACGCAGTATTTT.

This chain uses TRBV27 with TRBJ2-7; D tentatively reads TRBD1 or TRBD2 (5 bases each). This CDR3 region has 14 residues. Per germline, CDR1 MNHEY and CDR2 SMNVEV (reference sequence). V gave up 3 bases and J gave up 0 bases, with 9 bases separating them. The CDR3 protein is CASSLGTDSYEQYF. CDR3 in DNA: TGTGCCAGCAGTTTGGGGACGGACTCCTACGAGCAGTACTTC.

The J gene is TRBJ2-6, the V gene TRBV11-2; the match to TRBD1 covers 9 bases. J lost 4 bases, V lost 4 bases, and 8 bases had no gene match. CDR1 is SGHAT and CDR2 is FQNNGV in the germline V gene. The length of the CDR3 is 17 residues. The CDR3 spells CASSSFGTGIGANVLTF. CDR3 coding DNA: TGTGCCAGCAGCTCTTTCGGGACAGGGATCGGGGCCAACGTCCTGACTTTC.

The gene calls are TRBV5-1 and TRBJ2-5; 7 bases agree with TRBD2. The germline CDR1 and CDR2 sequences are SGHRS and YFSETQ. The J segment lost 5 bases and the V segment lost 1 base, leaving 5 bases of the junction unmatched. The length of the CDR3 is 14 residues. Here the CDR3 reads CASSLSLAEETQYF. The CDR3 DNA reads as TGCGCCAGCAGCTTGAGTCTAGCGGAGGAGACCCAGTACTTC.

This clone has just a few counts. V is TRBV19 and J is TRBJ1-3, with D possibly being TRBD1 (5 bases). CDR3 length: 16 residues. The germline V and J ends were trimmed by 5 bases and 0 bases, with 14 bases remaining between them. Germline lookup yields CDR1 LNHDA and CDR2 SQIVND (reference sequence). In DNA form, the CDR3 reads TGTGCCAGTAGTGTCAGGGCAGTCTTCTCTGGAAACACCATATATTTT. The encoded protein is CASSVRAVFSGNTIYF.

The chain links TRBV29-1 to TRBJ2-5; D gene ambiguous. Between the trimmed V and J ends, which lost 0 bases and 2 bases, there was a span of 10 bases. Germline V gene lookup returns CDR1 SQVTM and CDR2 ANQGSEA. The CDR3 consists of 14 residues. The CDR3: CSVEDPVGQETQYF. The CDR3 bases are TGCAGCGTTGAAGACCCGGTAGGTCAAGAGACCCAGTACTTC.

The chain joins TRBV5-6 to TRBJ2-1; D is undetermined. CDR3 length: 13 residues. Trimming removed 1 base at V and 10 bases at J, with 12 bases between. Germline CDR1 is SGHDT and CDR2 is YYEEEE. This CDR3 is CASSLWPLGEQFF. CDR3 nucleotides: TGTGCCAGCAGCTTGTGGCCTCTCGGGGAGCAGTTCTTC.

This sequence joins TRBV9 and TRBJ2-4; TRBD1 is a possible D gene (5 bases). Trimming took off 0 bases at V and 0 bases at J, with 16 bases between the two ends. The germline V gene encodes CDR1 SGDLS and CDR2 YYNGEE. The CDR3 totals 18 residues. The CDR3 spells CASSVGSGSGLAKNIQYF. The CDR3 DNA sequence: TGTGCCAGCAGCGTAGGTTCAGGGTCAGGGCTAGCCAAAAACATTCAGTACTTC.

J is TRBJ2-2 and V is TRBV6-1; TRBD1 matches at 7 bases. The CDR3 length is 15 residues. Germline-derived CDR1 and CDR2 are MNHNS and SASEGT. Trimming removed 6 bases from V and 4 bases from J; junction bases left unmatched: 8. DNA for the CDR3: TGTGCCAGCAGACCCAGACAGGGCGGCACCGGGGAGCTGTTTTTT. It encodes CASRPRQGGTGELFF.

The chain combines TRBV11-2 with TRBJ1-4; D not resolved. V lost 1 base and J lost 4, with 10 bases in between. This CDR3 region has 15 residues. Germline V gives CDR1 SGHAT, CDR2 FQNNGV. The CDR3 nucleotides read TGTGCCAGCAGCTTAGTCGCAACAGTTAATGAAAAACTGTTTTTT. It codes for CASSLVATVNEKLFF.

The chain employs TRBV6-1 and TRBJ2-7, with D hard to call. V was trimmed by 11 bases and J by 2 bases, leaving 10 bases between them. The CDR3 has 11 amino acids. CDR1 is MNHNS and CDR2 is SASEGT in the germline V gene. CDR3 loop: CALRTPYEQYF. For the CDR3, the DNA is TGTGCCCTGAGGACCCCCTACGAGCAGTACTTC.

This clone came up once. The sample has other DNA sequences that encode this CDR3 too. V usage is TRBV7-2 and J usage is TRBJ2-2; TRBD1 aligns across 7 bases. Per the germline V gene, CDR1 is SGHTA and CDR2 is FQGNSA. V gave up 6 bases and J gave up 7 bases; unmatched junction bases: 8. The CDR3 sequence is 14 residues long. CDR3 coding DNA: TGTGCCAGCAGTCGCGACAGGGTGGGCGGGGAGCTGTTTTTT. Encoded protein: CASSRDRVGGELFF.

The CDR3 coding sequence is TGTGCCAGCCGCCCGGGGCTAGCGGGAAGCAATGAGCAGTTCTTC. Its protein is CASRPGLAGSNEQFF. The chain employs TRBV27 and TRBJ2-1; 9 nucleotides line up with TRBD2. After removal of 8 bases from V and 6 bases from J, the junction contained 11 bases not matched to a gene. Germline V gene lookup returns CDR1 MNHEY and CDR2 SMNVEV (reference sequence). The CDR3 is 15 amino acids.

The chain couples TRBV9 to TRBJ1-6, with D possibly being TRBD1 (5 bases). Trimming took off 2 bases at V and 8 bases at J, with 11 bases between the two ends. CDR1 and CDR2 from the germline V gene are SGDLS and YYNGEE. The CDR3 is 14 residues long. CDR3 nucleotide sequence: TGTGCCAGCAGCGTTAGAATGGGGGATTCACCCCTCCACTTT. Its translation is CASSVRMGDSPLHF.

V and J are TRBV28 and TRBJ2-3; the match to TRBD1 covers 7 bases. From germline, CDR1 is MDHEN and CDR2 SYDVKM. This CDR3 contains 17 residues. V shed 6 bases and J 3 bases; nucleotides not matched to a gene: 15. The CDR3 DNA reads TGTGCCAGCAGACACAGGGGATACCAAGCGAAAACAGATACGCAGTATTTT. It codes for CASRHRGYQAKTDTQYF.

V usage is TRBV9 and J usage is TRBJ2-2; D is perhaps TRBD2 (6 bases). This CDR3 is 16 amino acids long. V dropped 0 bases and J dropped 5 bases, with 14 bases sitting between them. Germline V gene lookup returns CDR1 SGDLS and CDR2 YYNGEE. CDR3 nucleotides: TGTGCCAGCAGCGTAGCTGTGACTAGTGAGACCGGGGAGCTGTTTTTT. Protein product: CASSVAVTSETGELFF. The whole variable domain, remainder taken from reference TRBV9 and TRBJ2-2, is DSGVTQTPKHLITATGQRVTLRCSPRSGDLSVYWYQQSLDQGLQFLIQYYNGEERAKGNILERFSAQQFPDLHSELNLSSLELGDSALYFCASSVAVTSETGELFFGEGSRLTVL.

V usage is TRBV4-3 and J usage is TRBJ2-3; TRBD1 matches at 9 bases. The CDR3 extends over 14 amino acids. Trimming took 1 base from V and 7 from J; bases not matched to a gene: 3. Germline assignment: CDR1 LGHNA and CDR2 YSLEER. The CDR3 DNA is TGCGCCAGCAGCCAAGGGGACAGGGAGAATACGCAGTATTTT. Its translation: CASSQGDRENTQYF.

The V call is TRBV6-4, the J call TRBJ2-1; a weak D match, TRBD1 (6 bases). The CDR3 is made up of 14 amino acids. With 1 base removed from V and 9 bases from J, the gap between germline ends came to 13 bases. The germline CDR1 and CDR2 sequences are MRHNA and SNTAGT. Here the CDR3 reads CASSDLTGLGEQFF. The CDR3 DNA reads TGTGCCAGCAGTGACTTAACAGGGTTAGGTGAGCAGTTCTTC.

Only one count was recorded for this clone. This rearrangement joins TRBV6-5 to TRBJ2-2, with 10 bases that match TRBD1. Trimming at V came to 6 bases and at J to 6 bases, leaving 7 bases not matched to a gene. This CDR3 contains 15 residues. Germline CDR1 and CDR2: MNHEY and SVGAGI. The chain's CDR3 is CASRTGGIGSGELFF. The CDR3 DNA follows: TGTGCCAGCAGGACAGGGGGCATAGGGTCCGGGGAGCTGTTTTTT.

This sequence joins TRBV25-1 and TRBJ2-5; 9 bases match TRBD2. The CDR3 totals 16 residues. Germline CDR1 reads MGHDK; CDR2 reads SYGVNS. The V segment lost 3 bases and the J segment 2 bases; nucleotides outside the gene matches: 7. Here the CDR3 reads CASSEGSGSAQETQYF. The CDR3 bases are TGTGCCAGCAGTGAGGGTAGCGGGAGCGCACAAGAGACCCAGTACTTC.

Concerning this clone itself: The same CDR3 arises from other DNA sequences in this sample as well. The chain joins TRBV10-3 to TRBJ1-1; tentative D call: TRBD1 (5 bases). Germline V gene sequence: CDR1 ENHRY, CDR2 SYGVKD. Trimming left V 6 bases short and J 1 base short, with 9 bases between. CDR3 size: 13 residues. The CDR3 sequence: CAIRQDPNTEAFF. The CDR3 DNA follows: TGTGCCATCAGACAGGATCCGAACACTGAAGCTTTCTTT.

The gene calls are TRBV4-3 and TRBJ2-3, with TRBD2 identical over 7 bases. The trim removed 2 bases at V and 5 bases at J, leaving 1 base unmatched. The CDR3 extends over 13 amino acids. Germline loops: CDR1 LGHNA, CDR2 YSLEER. CDR3 DNA: TGCGCCAGCAGCCAACAGCGGGAAGATACGCAGTATTTT. It codes for CASSQQREDTQYF.